One and the same sample provided the 10 T cell receptor beta chains below, sequenced in a study of CD8+CD57+ T cells in acquired aplastic anemia. Investigators profiled TCR beta VDJ and CDR3 from genomic DNA template. TCRdb processed the reads anew with MiXCR; each CDR3 protein has one entry. The table lists about 190,000 distinct CDR3 sequences, roughly half of them singletons. The sequenced sample was sorted CD4+, CD8+, or CD8+CD57+ T cells (not recorded which) from PBMCs. These receptors were collected from a human donor in good health, serving as a control.

This clonotype was seen ten or more times. The chain employs TRBV7-3 and TRBJ1-6; 12 bases fit TRBD1. The CDR3 totals 16 residues. Trimming cost V 0 bases and J 9 bases; bases outside gene matches: 3. In germline, CDR1 is SGHTA, CDR2 FQGTGA. The CDR3 sequence is CASSLTGTGGVSPLHF. CDR3 nucleotides: TGTGCCAGCAGCTTAACGGGGACAGGGGGCGTTTCACCCCTCCACTTT. The whole variable domain, filled in from reference TRBV7-3 and TRBJ1-6, reads GAGVSQTPSNKVTEKGKYVELRCDPISGHTALYWYRQSLGQGPEFLIYFQGTGAADDSGLPNDRFFAVRPEGSVSTLKIQRTERGDSAVYLCASSLTGTGGVSPLHFGNGTRLTVT.

This chain connects TRBV7-2 to TRBJ1-2; D uncertain. Germline V gene data show CDR1 as SGHTA and CDR2 as FQGNSA. This CDR3 comprises 15 residues. Trimming took off 5 bases at V and 0 bases at J, with 13 bases between the two ends. CDR3 in DNA: TGTGCCAGCAGCCCAGCAAGGTCTTCTAACTATGGCTACACCTTC. Protein sequence: CASSPARSSNYGYTF. Variable domain in full (rest from reference TRBV7-2 and TRBJ1-2): GAGVSQSPSNKVTEKGKDVELRCDPISGHTALYWYRQSLGQGLEFLIYFQGNSAPDKSGLPSDRFSAERTGGSVSTLTIQRTQQEDSAVYLCASSPARSSNYGYTFGSGTRLTVV.

This clonotype has only a few counts. This chain joins TRBV5-1 and TRBJ1-6; D uncertain. There are 16 residues in the CDR3. V lost 0 bases to trimming and J lost 7 bases, with 14 bases between them. CDR1 SGHRS and CDR2 YFSETQ come from the germline V gene. The CDR3 here is CASSLVGRPNNSPLHF. As DNA, the CDR3 is TGCGCCAGCAGCTTGGTCGGGCGGCCTAACAATTCACCCCTCCACTTT. The complete variable domain, with remaining parts taken from reference TRBV5-1 and TRBJ1-6, reads KAGVTQTPRYLIKTRGQQVTLSCSPISGHRSVSWYQQTPGQGLQFLFEYFSETQRNKGNFPGRFSGRQFSNSRSEMNVSTLELGDSALYLCASSLVGRPNNSPLHFGNGTRLTVT.

This clonotype was seen a handful of times. J is TRBJ1-3 and V is TRBV2; 8 bases agree with TRBD1. V lost 4 bases, J lost 7 bases, and 12 bases stayed unmatched. Germline CDR1 is SNHLY and CDR2 is FYNNEI. CDR3 length equals 16 residues. The CDR3 DNA is TGTGCCAGCAGTGGAGAGGAACAGGGGGTTAGGAACACCATATATTTT. As protein: CASSGEEQGVRNTIYF.

J is TRBJ2-7 and V is TRBV7-2, with D perhaps TRBD2 (6 bases). V was cut by 1 base and J by 4 bases, with 11 bases left in between. CDR1 is SGHTA and CDR2 is FQGNSA in the germline V gene. The CDR3 runs 14 residues. The CDR3 reads CASSLGAGGYEQYF. CDR3 nucleotide sequence: TGTGCCAGCAGCTTAGGCGCTGGGGGGTACGAGCAGTACTTC.

The V gene is TRBV12-5, the J gene TRBJ2-3; TRBD1 matches 8 bases. The CDR3 has 14 amino acids. Germline loops: CDR1 LGHNT, CDR2 FRNRAP. CDR3: CASSVQGATDTQYF. The CDR3 DNA follows: TGTGCCAGCAGTGTTCAGGGGGCAACAGATACGCAGTATTTT.

This clonotype was counted ten times or more. The chain couples TRBV6-5 to TRBJ1-4, with 7 bases fitting TRBD1. The length of the CDR3 is 13 residues. Germline CDR1 reads MNHEY; CDR2 reads SVGAGI. The trim removed 2 bases at V and 8 bases at J, leaving 2 bases unmatched. The CDR3 bases are TGTGCCAGCAGTTACCGACAGGGAGAAAAACTGTTTTTT. Translating it yields CASSYRQGEKLFF.

The chain couples TRBV5-6 to TRBJ2-7, with 8 bases that match TRBD1. The trim removed 3 bases at V and 4 bases at J, leaving 12 bases unmatched. CDR3 length equals 16 residues. Germline V gene data show CDR1 as SGHDT and CDR2 as YYEEEE. The CDR3: CASSYLGTGGEYEQYV. The CDR3 DNA reads TGTGCCAGCAGCTACCTTGGAACAGGGGGTGAATACGAGCAGTACGTC.

There are many counts of this clonotype. The chain joins TRBV6-5 to TRBJ1-1; D remains unclear. The CDR3 loop spans 13 amino acids. Trimming cost V 9 bases and J 0 bases, with 11 bases left between them. Germline CDR1 is MNHEY and CDR2 is SVGAGI. The CDR3 here is CASCRGLNTEAFF. The CDR3 bases are TGTGCCAGTTGCCGAGGTTTGAACACTGAAGCTTTCTTT.

This clonotype was found many times. This chain connects TRBV20-1 to TRBJ2-1; TRBD1 matches at 7 bases. CDR1 DFQATT and CDR2 SNEGSKA come from the germline V gene (reference sequence). V was pared by 6 bases and J by 12 bases, with 11 bases of the junction left unmatched. CDR3 length: 12 amino acids. CDR3 region: CSANGQVYLQFF. The CDR3 DNA follows: TGCAGTGCCAATGGACAGGTGTACCTGCAGTTCTTC.